The 5 T cell receptor beta chains below all came from one sample that was sequenced in a study of T cell responses to AZD1222 COVID-19 vaccine. Assay used: immunoSEQ multiplex PCR; TCRdb lists only in-frame clones, some missing. This table holds roughly 200,000 clones, 85% to 95% found once. Sequencing used peripheral blood, obtained on day 0 of AZD1222 vaccination. The receptors here all came from an adult in good health.

The chain joins TRBV2 to TRBJ1-1; D not resolved. Germline V gene data show CDR1 as SNHLY and CDR2 as FYNNEI. V lost 4 bases and J 4 bases, leaving 16 bases between the germline ends. This CDR3 spans 15 amino acids. CDR3 protein: CASSVFEGSVTEAFF. CDR3 in DNA: TGTGCCAGCAGTGTATTTGAGGGAAGTGTCACTGAAGCTTTCTTT.

The rearrangement links TRBV18 to TRBJ2-5; TRBD1 aligns across 9 bases. The germline gives CDR1 KGHSH, CDR2 LQKENI. CDR3 size: 13 residues. The J segment lost 5 bases and the V segment lost 5 bases, leaving 3 bases of the junction unmatched. Written as DNA, the CDR3 is TGTGCCAGCTCAGGGGACAGGGCTGAGACCCAGTACTTC. Translated, it gives CASSGDRAETQYF.

The chain has TRBV9 and TRBJ1-2; D is uncertain. Germline V lookup: CDR1 SGDLS, CDR2 YYNGEE. The CDR3 extends over 15 amino acids. Deletions cut 0 bases from V and 0 bases from J, with 9 bases between. The CDR3 DNA sequence: TGTGCCAGCAGCGTAGCTTTTACAGCTAACTATGGCTACACCTTC. This gives the protein CASSVAFTANYGYTF.

The V and J genes are TRBV18 and TRBJ1-5; no definite D call. Germline loops: CDR1 KGHSH, CDR2 LQKENI. Trimming removed 3 bases at V and 0 bases at J, with 12 bases between. The CDR3 runs to 16 residues. CDR3 DNA sequence: TGTGCCAGCTCACCCGGCGGACTTGATAGCAATCAGCCCCAGCATTTT. Translated, it gives CASSPGGLDSNQPQHF.

V is TRBV10-3 and J is TRBJ2-6; D is possibly TRBD1 (6 bases). V gave up 8 bases and J gave up 7 bases, with 12 bases separating them. This CDR3 has 13 amino acids. From germline, CDR1 is ENHRY and CDR2 SYGVKD. The CDR3: CAIQGQIANVLTF. The CDR3 DNA reads as TGTGCCATCCAGGGACAAATTGCCAACGTCCTGACTTTC.